A selection of T cell receptor beta chains follows, all from one sample in a study of vaccination and CD4 T cells after COVID-19. TCRdb reprocessed the PCR reads with MiXCR, giving one entry per CDR3 protein. The sample holds 8,500 to 10,000 distinct CDR3 sequences, roughly half seen once. The antigens of these receptors remain unknown. The sequenced sample was CD4+ T cells from blood, cultured in vitro. The origin of the receptors is a human donor who had recovered from COVID-19. Each CDR3 is given with its conserved first and last residue. D genes are given only for firm matches. Clone size is stated in some rows and not others, as once, few, many or a class when expanded.

CDR3aa,CDR3nt,d_gene,v_gene,abundance,j_gene
CASSLLPRETQYF,TGTGCCAGCAGCTTGCTCCCTAGGGAGACCCAGTACTTC,NA,TRBV5-4,NA,TRBJ2-5
CSAPGGGYTF,TGCAGTGCTCCCGGAGGCGGCTACACCTTC,NA,TRBV20-1,few,TRBJ1-2
CASSMIYLAGGMDTQYF,TGTGCCAGTAGTATGATCTATTTAGCGGGGGGGATGGATACGCAGTATTTT,TRBD2,TRBV19,NA,TRBJ2-3
CASSSLRLGTHEQYF,TGTGCCAGCAGCTCCCTTAGGTTGGGGACCCACGAGCAGTACTTC,NA,TRBV11-2,NA,TRBJ2-7
CASGFLDGSSYNEQFF,TGTGCCAGCGGCTTCCTAGACGGGAGCTCCTACAATGAGCAGTTCTTC,NA,TRBV6-2/TRBV6-3,NA,TRBJ2-1
CASWGSGTEAFF,TGTGCCTCCTGGGGTTCGGGGACTGAAGCTTTCTTT,NA,TRBV2,NA,TRBJ1-1
CASSITTGAGYTF,TGTGCCAGTAGTATAACAACAGGGGCTGGCTACACCTTC,TRBD1,TRBV19,NA,TRBJ1-2
CASSGDSAPLHF,TGTGCCAGCAGCGGGGACAGCGCACCCCTCCACTTT,TRBD1,TRBV6-1,few,TRBJ1-6
CASRNQQGSGYTF,TGTGCCAGCAGGAACCAACAGGGGTCTGGCTACACCTTC,TRBD1,TRBV27,few,TRBJ1-2
CASSSERMDNSPLHF,TGTGCCAGCAGCTCGGAGAGAATGGATAATTCACCCCTCCACTTT,NA,TRBV5-4,NA,TRBJ1-6
CATSGGETVPQPQHF,TGTGCCACCAGCGGCGGGGAGACGGTACCTCAGCCCCAGCATTTT,NA,TRBV15,NA,TRBJ1-5
CASGTDAGPQHF,TGTGCCAGCGGGACCGATGCAGGACCCCAGCATTTT,NA,TRBV19,few,TRBJ1-5
CATSRASGDSNYGYTF,TGTGCCACCAGCAGAGCGTCGGGGGATTCGAACTATGGCTACACCTTC,NA,TRBV15,NA,TRBJ1-2
CTSAIIMGGADTEAFF,TGCACGAGTGCTATAATAATGGGGGGGGCGGACACTGAAGCTTTCTTT,NA,TRBV20-1,NA,TRBJ1-1
CASRGQGGYGYTF,TGTGCCAGCAGGGGACAGGGAGGGTATGGCTACACCTTC,TRBD1,TRBV12-3/TRBV12-4,NA,TRBJ1-2
CASSPRQGYEQYF,TGTGCCAGCTCACCACGGCAGGGCTACGAGCAGTACTTC,NA,TRBV18,NA,TRBJ2-7
CASSLGGRNTEAFF,TGTGCCAGCAGCTTAGGGGGAAGGAACACTGAAGCTTTCTTT,NA,TRBV11-2,few,TRBJ1-1
CASSSGTPQAYEQYF,TGTGCCAGCAGCTCCGGGACCCCGCAAGCCTACGAGCAGTACTTC,NA,TRBV28,NA,TRBJ2-7
CASSQNSGGTAGPQHF,TGTGCCAGCAGCCAGAATTCGGGCGGTACCGCTGGGCCCCAGCATTTT,NA,TRBV7-2,NA,TRBJ1-5
CAWSVPGFYNSPLHF,TGTGCCTGGAGTGTACCTGGGTTCTATAATTCACCCCTCCACTTT,NA,TRBV30,NA,TRBJ1-6
CASSSLESYEQYF,TGTGCCAGCAGCTCCCTAGAGTCCTACGAGCAGTACTTC,NA,TRBV7-6,NA,TRBJ2-7
CATGRRPTPYSNQPQHF,TGTGCCACCGGAAGAAGGCCTACCCCTTATAGCAATCAGCCCCAGCATTTT,NA,TRBV6-1,NA,TRBJ1-5
CASSVGTGSRETQYF,TGTGCCAGCAGTGTTGGGACAGGTAGTCGGGAGACCCAGTACTTC,TRBD1,TRBV6-1,few,TRBJ2-5
CASSIGLHPTEAFF,TGTGCCAGCAGCATTGGACTTCACCCCACAGAAGCTTTCTTT,NA,TRBV11-3,few,TRBJ1-1
CASSLGNEQFF,TGTGCCAGCAGCTTAGGCAATGAGCAGTTCTTC,NA,TRBV7-2,few,TRBJ2-1
CATSDKTGVFNEQFF,TGTGCCACCAGTGACAAGACAGGGGTTTTCAATGAGCAGTTCTTC,TRBD1,TRBV24-1,NA,TRBJ2-1
CSASGGNEQFF,TGCAGTGCTTCAGGAGGTAATGAGCAGTTCTTC,NA,TRBV20-1,NA,TRBJ2-1
CASSLRAIAGGTGELFF,TGTGCCAGCAGCCTGCGGGCAATTGCTGGGGGCACCGGGGAGCTGTTTTTT,NA,TRBV6-2/TRBV6-3,once,TRBJ2-2
CASIRTGDFTNYGYTF,TGTGCCAGCATAAGGACAGGAGACTTCACTAACTATGGCTACACCTTC,TRBD1,TRBV5-8,NA,TRBJ1-2
CASSGQGVNQPQHF,TGTGCCAGCAGCGGACAGGGGGTCAATCAGCCCCAGCATTTT,TRBD1,TRBV2,NA,TRBJ1-5
CASSTNYGSSQPQHF,TGTGCCAGCAGTACGAATTACGGTTCAAGTCAGCCCCAGCATTTT,NA,TRBV6-1,NA,TRBJ1-5
CASSLGPYNEQFF,TGTGCCAGCAGCTTAGGCCCGTACAATGAGCAGTTCTTC,NA,TRBV7-2,NA,TRBJ2-1
CASSLAGINEQYF,TGTGCCAGCAGCTTGGCGGGGATCAACGAGCAGTACTTC,NA,TRBV5-4,NA,TRBJ2-7
CATPTPGQLRNQPQHF,TGTGCCACCCCAACCCCGGGACAGCTGAGAAATCAGCCCCAGCATTTT,TRBD1,TRBV7-2,few,TRBJ1-5
CASSSPSGGAETQYF,TGTGCCAGCAGTTCCCCTAGCGGGGGGGCAGAGACCCAGTACTTC,TRBD2,TRBV6-5,few,TRBJ2-5
CASSSTGVSGELFF,TGTGCCAGCAGCTCGACCGGGGTTAGCGGGGAGCTGTTTTTT,NA,TRBV7-2,few,TRBJ2-2
CASSALGRKNYGYTF,TGTGCCAGCAGTGCCTTGGGACGGAAGAACTATGGCTACACCTTC,NA,TRBV6-1,NA,TRBJ1-2
CASSRTGAWSSYNSPLHF,TGTGCCAGCAGCAGAACAGGGGCTTGGAGCTCCTATAATTCACCCCTCCACTTT,TRBD1,TRBV12-3/TRBV12-4,large,TRBJ1-6
CSASTGNEQFF,TGCAGTGCCAGCACCGGTAATGAGCAGTTCTTC,NA,TRBV20-1,NA,TRBJ2-1
CSATSGAQNYGYTF,TGCAGTGCTACCTCGGGGGCTCAAAACTATGGCTACACCTTC,NA,TRBV20-1,few,TRBJ1-2
CASSKIGQGKETQYF,TGTGCCAGCAGTAAGATTGGACAGGGGAAAGAGACCCAGTACTTC,TRBD1,TRBV28,NA,TRBJ2-5
CASSQDRGNQPQHF,TGCGCCAGCAGTCAAGACAGGGGCAATCAGCCCCAGCATTTT,TRBD1,TRBV23-1,NA,TRBJ1-5
CASIVENTEAFF,TGTGCCAGCATAGTGGAGAACACTGAAGCTTTCTTT,NA,TRBV2,NA,TRBJ1-1
CASSLERGFEQYF,TGTGCCAGCAGCTTAGAAAGGGGTTTCGAGCAGTACTTC,NA,TRBV7-2,NA,TRBJ2-7
CSAQRQSTDTQYF,TGCAGTGCCCAGAGACAGAGCACAGATACGCAGTATTTT,NA,TRBV20-1,NA,TRBJ2-3
CASSKSGTAIYEQYF,TGTGCCAGCAGTAAGTCCGGGACCGCCATATACGAGCAGTACTTC,NA,TRBV27,few,TRBJ2-7
CASSEQQGAREKLFF,TGTGCCAGCAGTGAGCAACAGGGGGCGCGTGAAAAACTGTTTTTT,TRBD1,TRBV6-1,NA,TRBJ1-4
CASSQMTGMNTEAFF,TGTGCCAGCAGCCAGATGACAGGGATGAACACTGAAGCTTTCTTT,TRBD1,TRBV3-1,NA,TRBJ1-1
CASSPSGTGGEETQYF,TGTGCCAGCAGCCCCTCTGGGACAGGGGGCGAAGAGACCCAGTACTTC,TRBD1,TRBV7-3,few,TRBJ2-5
CATTRDRALPYGYTF,TGTGCCACGACCCGGGACAGGGCGCTCCCCTATGGCTACACCTTC,TRBD1,TRBV2,few,TRBJ1-2
CASMVGYSNQPQHF,TGTGCCAGTATGGTTGGATATAGCAATCAGCCCCAGCATTTT,NA,TRBV19,few,TRBJ1-5